This TCR beta chain was observed in a study of T cell responses to AZD1222 COVID-19 vaccine. On the study more broadly: Recipients boosted at about 4 weeks or about 12 weeks are pooled.

Study-wide results and caveats: Spike-specific TCR breadth and depth grew following two AZD1222 doses. Donors were mostly white British, more females; clonal diversity possibly underestimated.

This clone is a singleton in its sample. Its target is unknown. Here immunoSEQ multiplex PCR was the method, and the copy in TCRdb shows in-frame clones only, minus some. The table has more than 75,000 clones, about 89% seen once; the top ten hold roughly 1.7%. The germline CDR1 and CDR2 sequences are KGHSH and LQKENI. The CDR3 totals 11 residues. The ends were cut back, 6 bases at V and 0 bases at J, with 3 bases in the middle. Here the sequenced sample was peripheral blood, taken on day 0 of AZD1222 vaccination. The chain joins TRBV18 to TRBJ2-7; D remains unclear. This sequence originates from an adult in good health. The CDR3 region has the DNA TGTGCCAGCTCCCTCTCCTACGAGCAGTACTTC. This encodes CASSLSYEQYF.